Listed here are 11 T cell receptor beta chains from one sample, sequenced in a study of early T cells in non-severe SARS-CoV-2 infection. Using its own MiXCR run on the 5' RACE reads, TCRdb lists one record per CDR3 protein. This table has around 27,000 distinct CDR3 sequences, roughly 3.9% appearing once. The sample consisted of whole blood. The receptor source for this set is an adult who was a healthcare worker with PCR-confirmed SARS-CoV-2 infection or an uninfected control (not recorded which).

This clonotype was seen repeatedly, ten times or more. J is TRBJ2-1 and V is TRBV3-1; 8 nucleotides agree with TRBD2. CDR1 is LGHDT and CDR2 is YNNKEL in the germline V gene (reference sequence). Unmatched junction bases numbered 12, after V lost 4 bases and J lost 7 bases. The CDR3 length is 16 residues. The CDR3 sequence is CASSPELAAGGNEQFF. The CDR3 bases are TGTGCCAGCAGCCCGGAACTAGCGGCTGGGGGGAATGAGCAGTTCTTC.

There are many counts of this clonotype. V gene TRBV20-1 combines with J gene TRBJ2-7; D not resolved. V was clipped by 2 bases and J by 2 bases, with 31 bases between them. CDR1 DFQATT and CDR2 SNEGSKA come from the germline V gene (reference sequence). CDR3 length equals 20 residues. The CDR3 coding sequence is TGCAGTGCTAGACTTCCTAGGGAATTGCAAAGGGCGCGGAAGGCCTACGAGCAGTACTTC. Encoded protein: CSARLPRELQRARKAYEQYF.

There are many counts of this clonotype. The CDR3 reads CSVAPGRDPTYEQYF. The CDR3 nucleotides are TGCAGCGTTGCCCCGGGACGGGACCCGACCTACGAGCAGTACTTC. This chain links TRBV29-1 with TRBJ2-7; D is tentatively TRBD1 or TRBD2 (5 bases each). Germline CDR1 and CDR2: SQVTM and ANQGSEA. There are 15 residues in the CDR3. V gave up 4 bases and J gave up 2 bases, with 18 bases separating them.

This clonotype was counted only a few times. This sequence joins TRBV7-9 and TRBJ2-1; 7 bases align to TRBD1. The trim removed 5 bases at V and 5 bases at J, leaving 6 bases unmatched. Germline V gene data show CDR1 as SEHNR and CDR2 as FQNEAQ (reference sequence). The CDR3 extends over 14 amino acids. CDR3 amino acids: CASSIGTANNEQFF. The CDR3 nucleotides are TGTGCCAGCAGCATCGGGACAGCTAACAATGAGCAGTTCTTC.

This clonotype was recorded many times. The rearrangement links TRBV6-1 to TRBJ2-1, with 7 bases matching TRBD1. The CDR3 is 12 residues long. J was trimmed by 10 bases and V by 10 bases; bases with no gene match: 10. Germline lookup yields CDR1 MNHNS and CDR2 SASEGT. CDR3 nucleotide sequence: TGTGCCACATTGACAGGGCGGCGAGAGCAGTTCTTC. This gives the protein CATLTGRREQFF.

The sample holds many counts of this clonotype. V is TRBV5-1 and J is TRBJ1-1; TRBD1 might be the D (6 bases). Germline V gives CDR1 SGHRS, CDR2 YFSETQ. The CDR3 is made up of 14 amino acids. V lost 0 bases to trimming and J lost 6 bases, with 12 bases between them. CDR3 DNA: TGCGCCAGCAGCTTGGACAGGGAGCTCGCTGAAGCTTTCTTT. It yields the protein CASSLDRELAEAFF.

There are many counts of this clonotype. This chain uses TRBV21-1 with TRBJ2-2; TRBD1, as called in the table, went unchecked against the DNA. TRBV21-1 is given as a pseudogene. This CDR3 is built from 19 residues. CDR3 sequence (DNA): TGTGCCAGCACCACTGAGAGGTCGGACAGGCCTGCGAACACCGGGGAGCTGTTTTTT. Its protein is CASTTERSDRPANTGELFF.

This clonotype was seen at least ten times. V usage is TRBV6-2 or TRBV6-3 and J usage is TRBJ2-1, with 7 bases that match TRBD2. The V gene end was trimmed by 2 bases and the J gene end by 0 bases; junction bases not matched to a gene: 7. This CDR3 comprises 17 residues. Germline V lookup: CDR1 MNHEY, CDR2 SVGEGT. The CDR3 DNA reads as TGTGCCAGCAGTTACGTCCTAGCGGTTAGCTCCTACAATGAGCAGTTCTTC. This encodes CASSYVLAVSSYNEQFF.

In this sample, this clonotype turned up many times. This chain uses TRBV7-9 with TRBJ2-5; maybe TRBD2 (5 bases). Germline V gene lookup returns CDR1 SEHNR and CDR2 FQNEAQ (reference sequence). Trimming stripped 3 bases from V and 7 bases from J, with 12 bases between. There are 13 residues in the CDR3. As DNA, the CDR3 is TGTGCCAGCAGCTTTGAACGGGAACGGACCCAGTACTTC. It yields the protein CASSFERERTQYF.

The sample holds many counts of this clonotype. The chain employs TRBV5-5 and TRBJ2-5; a possible D gene is TRBD1 (6 bases). The CDR3 is 14 residues long. V was cut by 3 bases and J by 1 base, with 10 bases left in between. Germline lookup yields CDR1 SGHKS and CDR2 YYEKEE (reference sequence). The CDR3 region has the DNA TGTGCCAGCAGCTGGACAGATCCCCAAGAGACCCAGTACTTC. Translated: CASSWTDPQETQYF.

This clonotype was counted many times. The genes are TRBV30 and TRBJ2-3, with 9 nucleotides matching TRBD2. This CDR3 region has 15 residues. CDR1 is GTSNPN and CDR2 is SVGIG in the germline V gene (reference sequence). V lost 3 bases to trimming and J lost 1 base; unmatched junction nucleotides: 5. The CDR3 protein is CAWRRREGRTDTQYF. CDR3 coding DNA: TGTGCCTGGAGGAGGCGGGAGGGCCGCACAGATACGCAGTATTTT.